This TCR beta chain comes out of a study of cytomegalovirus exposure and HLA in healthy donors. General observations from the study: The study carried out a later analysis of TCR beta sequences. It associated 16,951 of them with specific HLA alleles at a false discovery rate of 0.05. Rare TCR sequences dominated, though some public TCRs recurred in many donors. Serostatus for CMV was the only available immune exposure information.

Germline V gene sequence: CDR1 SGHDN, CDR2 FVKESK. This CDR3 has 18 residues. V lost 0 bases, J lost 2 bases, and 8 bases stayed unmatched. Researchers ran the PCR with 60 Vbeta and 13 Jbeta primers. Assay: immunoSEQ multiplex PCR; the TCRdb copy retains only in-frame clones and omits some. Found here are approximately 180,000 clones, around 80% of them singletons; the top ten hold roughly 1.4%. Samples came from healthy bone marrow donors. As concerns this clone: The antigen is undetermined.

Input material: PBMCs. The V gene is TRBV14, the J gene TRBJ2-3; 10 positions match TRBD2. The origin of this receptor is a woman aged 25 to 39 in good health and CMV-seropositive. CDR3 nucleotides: TGTGCCAGCAGCCAAGAAAGCGGGAGGGCCCCCTACACAGATACGCAGTATTTT. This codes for CASSQESGRAPYTDTQYF. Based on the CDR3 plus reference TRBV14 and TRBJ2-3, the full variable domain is EAGVTQFPSHSVIEKGQTVTLRCDPISGHDNLYWYRRVMGKEIKFLLHFVKESKQDESGMPNNRFLAERTGGTYSTLKVQPAELEDSGVYFCASSQESGRAPYTDTQYFGPGTRLTVL.